The 28 T cell receptor beta chains below were found in one sample sequenced in a study of shared clonotypes between healthy human individuals. Naive CD8 cells lacked CD45RO and underwent positive selection for CCR7, leaving out terminally differentiated effector memory CD45RA+ cells. Profiling relied on immunoSEQ multiplex PCR, and the TCRdb table lists in-frame clones only, not all of them. Among some 2.1 million clones listed, about 95% were seen once. Material for sequencing was naive CD8+ T cells sorted from blood. The receptors were gathered from a man aged 18 to 30 in good health.

This sequence joins TRBV27 and TRBJ1-6; D is possibly TRBD1 (6 bases). CDR3 length: 15 residues. Germline CDR1 is MNHEY and CDR2 is SMNVEV (reference sequence). V lost 5 bases to trimming and J lost 6 bases, with 14 bases between them. CDR3 coding DNA: TGTGCCAGCAGTCCCACAGGGTACTCTAATTCACCCCTCCACTTT. It yields the protein CASSPTGYSNSPLHF.

The rearrangement joins TRBV29-1 to TRBJ2-1, with TRBD2 matching over 7 bases. CDR3 length: 12 amino acids. Per germline, CDR1 SQVTM and CDR2 ANQGSEA. The junction had 5 bases not matched to a gene; V was cut back by 3 bases and J by 9 bases. The CDR3 region has the DNA TGCAGCGTTGAGGTCTCGGGGGGTGAGCAGTTCTTC. Amino acid sequence: CSVEVSGGEQFF.

In nucleotides, the CDR3 is TGTGCCAGCACCGCGCAAGGCCGGGGGCCGAGAGGTGGCTACACCTTC. Its translation: CASTAQGRGPRGGYTF. V and J are TRBV6-6 and TRBJ1-2, with D possibly matching TRBD1 (6 bases). Trimming pared 7 bases from V and 7 bases from J, leaving 25 bases between. The CDR3 loop spans 16 amino acids. Germline V CDR1 and CDR2: MNHNY, SVGAGI (reference sequence).

For this clone: At the DNA level, this CDR3 is encoded by other sequences in the same sample as well. This chain links TRBV19 with TRBJ2-7; D is unclear. Germline loops: CDR1 LNHDA, CDR2 SQIVND (reference sequence). The V gene lost 5 bases and the J gene lost 3 bases, with 11 bases spanning the gap. CDR3 size: 13 residues. CDR3 in amino acids: CASSLRPDYEQYF. CDR3 DNA sequence: TGTGCCAGTAGTCTTCGACCGGACTACGAGCAGTACTTC.

The gene calls are TRBV6-1 and TRBJ2-1, with D unresolved. This CDR3 is 14 amino acids long. The V end was cut by 4 bases, the J end by 4 bases, with 11 bases between. Germline values: CDR1 MNHNS, CDR2 SASEGT. The CDR3 nucleotides are TGTGCCAGCAGTGGAGCCTGGGGATACAATGAGCAGTTCTTC. It translates to CASSGAWGYNEQFF.

The V gene is TRBV4-3, the J gene TRBJ2-7; TRBD2 agrees at 14 bases. V shed 5 bases, J shed 4 bases, and the junction held 7 bases outside the gene matches. Germline V CDR1 and CDR2: LGHNA, YSLEER. The CDR3 extends over 16 amino acids. The CDR3 DNA sequence: TGCGCCAGCAGCTCGGGACTAGCGGGAGTGGGGTACGAGCAGTACTTC. It translates to CASSSGLAGVGYEQYF.

The CDR3 bases are TGTGCCAGCAGTGAAGCTATGGGGCCCAGGAACCACGAGCAGTACTTC. It codes for CASSEAMGPRNHEQYF. The chain recombines TRBV2 with TRBJ2-7, with D possibly matching TRBD1 (5 bases). The germline CDR1 and CDR2 sequences are SNHLY and FYNNEI. The CDR3 runs 16 residues. The V and J ends lost 0 bases and 5 bases respectively, with 17 bases between them.

The chain employs TRBV2 and TRBJ2-2, with D perhaps TRBD2 (6 bases). Germline loops: CDR1 SNHLY, CDR2 FYNNEI. V was trimmed by 7 bases and J by 7 bases, leaving 13 bases between them. CDR3 length: 13 amino acids. The CDR3 sequence: CASIAWEVGELFF. CDR3 in DNA: TGTGCCAGCATCGCCTGGGAGGTCGGGGAGCTGTTTTTT.

This clone has just one count. This chain uses TRBV27 with TRBJ1-6; D is undetermined. From germline, CDR1 is MNHEY and CDR2 SMNVEV (reference sequence). The germline V and J ends were trimmed by 5 bases and 6 bases, with 8 bases remaining between them. This CDR3 has 13 amino acids. For the CDR3, the DNA is TGTGCCAGCAGTCCCGGGATTAATTCACCCCTCCACTTT. Its translation: CASSPGINSPLHF.

The chain uses TRBV7-6 and TRBJ2-7, with D hard to call. Trimming removed 5 bases at V and 0 bases at J, with 11 bases between. Per germline, CDR1 SGHVS and CDR2 FNYEAQ. The CDR3 contains 14 residues. The CDR3 coding sequence is TGTGCCAGCAGCCCTGGAGTATTCTCCTACGAGCAGTACTTC. This sequence encodes CASSPGVFSYEQYF.

The rearrangement joins TRBV15 to TRBJ2-1; maybe TRBD1 (6 bases). The CDR3 extends over 14 amino acids. In germline, CDR1 is LNHNV, CDR2 YYDKDF (reference sequence). V was trimmed by 3 bases and J by 5 bases, leaving 11 bases between them. In DNA, the CDR3 is TGTGCCACCAGCAGCGACAGGACTGACAATGAGCAGTTCTTC. It codes for CATSSDRTDNEQFF.

The genes are TRBV7-9 and TRBJ1-2; 7 nucleotides match TRBD1. Trimming cost V 5 bases and J 6 bases; bases outside gene matches: 12. There are 15 residues in the CDR3. Per the germline V gene, CDR1 is SEHNR and CDR2 is FQNEAQ (reference sequence). The CDR3 reads CASSPPYTGAHGYTF. CDR3 DNA sequence: TGTGCCAGCAGCCCGCCATATACAGGGGCCCATGGCTACACCTTC. The variable domain in full, with the rest retrieved from reference TRBV7-9 and TRBJ1-2, is DTGVSQNPRHKITKRGQNVTFRCDPISEHNRLYWYRQTLGQGPEFLTYFQNEAQLEKSRLLSDRFSAERPKGSFSTLEIQRTEQGDSAMYLCASSPPYTGAHGYTFGSGTRLTVV.

This clone has a handful of counts. The V and J genes are TRBV28 and TRBJ1-6, with a possible D match to TRBD1 (5 bases). With 5 bases removed from V and 18 bases from J, the gap between germline ends came to 20 bases. Germline V gene sequence: CDR1 MDHEN, CDR2 SYDVKM. This CDR3 contains 13 residues. CDR3 in DNA: TGTGCCAGCAGTCCTCGGGACCAGTACACCCCCCACTTT. This sequence encodes CASSPRDQYTPHF.

This clone was counted a single time. The gene calls are TRBV27 and TRBJ1-5; TRBD1 might be the D (5 bases). The germline gives CDR1 MNHEY, CDR2 SMNVEV (reference sequence). The CDR3 has 14 amino acids. V lost 0 bases, J lost 6 bases, and 9 bases lay in between. CDR3 nucleotides: TGTGCCAGCAGTTTATCTCTGGGGGGTCAGCCCCAGCATTTT. Its translation is CASSLSLGGQPQHF.

The rearrangement uses TRBV27 and TRBJ2-3; weak D call: TRBD1 (5 bases). V lost 3 bases and J 2 bases, leaving 15 bases between the germline ends. The germline V gene has CDR1 MNHEY and CDR2 SMNVEV (reference sequence). The CDR3 consists of 16 residues. Here the CDR3 reads CASSLLRTRATDTQYF. The DNA for the CDR3 is TGTGCCAGCAGTTTGTTGAGGACCAGGGCCACAGATACGCAGTATTTT.

For this clone: Sequence at one end of the junction differs from germline and may be a read error. The gene calls are TRBV27 and TRBJ2-1; D gene ambiguous. Germline assignment: CDR1 MNHEY and CDR2 SMNVEV (reference sequence). The CDR3 is 13 residues long. The CDR3 nucleotides read TGTGCCAGCAGTTTGCGGCACTACCATGAGCAGTTCTTC. Translating gives CASSLRHYHEQFF.

This chain joins TRBV9 and TRBJ2-5; D remains ambiguous. The germline CDR1 and CDR2 sequences are SGDLS and YYNGEE. The CDR3 runs 13 residues. Trimming took off 4 bases at V and 2 bases at J, with 9 bases between the two ends. For the CDR3, the DNA is TGTGCCAGCAGCCCACTGAAGCAAGAGACCCAGTACTTC. This sequence encodes CASSPLKQETQYF.

The V and J genes are TRBV15 and TRBJ1-3; D uncertain. V lost 0 bases to trimming and J lost 0 bases, with 12 bases between them. Germline CDR1 is LNHNV and CDR2 is YYDKDF (reference sequence). CDR3 length: 17 residues. DNA of the CDR3: TGTGCCACCAGCAGAGATTTATGGCTGGGCTCTGGAAACACCATATATTTT. Encoded protein: CATSRDLWLGSGNTIYF.

The chain employs TRBV7-9 and TRBJ1-2; 12 nucleotides match TRBD1. The length of the CDR3 is 15 residues. Per the germline V gene, CDR1 is SEHNR and CDR2 is FQNEAQ (reference sequence). V dropped 4 bases and J dropped 6; count of bases not matched to a gene: 6. CDR3 region: CASSYGTGGRNGYTF. CDR3 nucleotides: TGTGCCAGCAGCTACGGGACAGGGGGCAGAAATGGCTACACCTTC.

J is TRBJ2-7 and V is TRBV7-9; D is perhaps TRBD1 (6 bases). V gave up 5 bases and J gave up 2 bases, with 16 bases separating them. CDR1 is SEHNR and CDR2 is FQNEAQ in the germline V gene (reference sequence). The CDR3 spans 15 residues. CDR3 DNA sequence: TGTGCCAGCAGCGGGGCCGGGACAAGGCCCTACGAGCAGTACTTC. Amino acid sequence: CASSGAGTRPYEQYF.

The chain is built from TRBV10-3 and TRBJ2-5; the match to TRBD2 covers 9 bases. CDR3 length: 14 amino acids. Trimming at V came to 8 bases and at J to 2 bases, leaving 6 bases not matched to a gene. Looked up from germline, CDR1 is ENHRY and CDR2 is SYGVKD. CDR3 nucleotides: TGTGCCATCGGGGTAGCGGGAGCTCAAGAGACCCAGTACTTC. Translated: CAIGVAGAQETQYF.

V usage is TRBV11-2 and J usage is TRBJ1-1; no clear D gene. V lost 1 base to trimming and J lost 0 bases, with 15 bases between them. This CDR3 spans 17 amino acids. Looked up from germline, CDR1 is SGHAT and CDR2 is FQNNGV. DNA of the CDR3: TGTGCCAGCAGCTTAGTAACCTGGTCGGCGGTGAACACTGAAGCTTTCTTT. It codes for CASSLVTWSAVNTEAFF.

V is TRBV20-1 and J is TRBJ2-2; D is unclear. Germline V CDR1 and CDR2: DFQATT, SNEGSKA (reference sequence). Trimming removed 5 bases at V and 7 bases at J, with 8 bases between. CDR3 length equals 11 residues. DNA for the CDR3: TGCAGTGCTTGGCTTGACGGGGAGCTGTTTTTT. Protein product: CSAWLDGELFF.

The chain's CDR3 is CASSLLSGGADTQYF. The CDR3 DNA is TGTGCCAGCAGCTTACTATCGGGGGGTGCAGATACGCAGTATTTT. This rearrangement joins TRBV5-6 to TRBJ2-3, with TRBD2 identical over 7 bases. Per the germline V gene, CDR1 is SGHDT and CDR2 is YYEEEE. There are 15 residues in the CDR3. With V trimmed by 2 bases and J by 4 bases, 7 bases remained unmatched.

This chain connects TRBV6-5 to TRBJ2-1; D is unresolved. The germline V and J ends were trimmed by 3 bases and 7 bases, with 10 bases remaining between them. This CDR3 is built from 13 residues. Germline assignment: CDR1 MNHEY and CDR2 SVGAGI. The CDR3 nucleotides read TGTGCCAGCAGTTATCGGTACGGGAATGAGCAGTTCTTC. Protein: CASSYRYGNEQFF.

About this clone: The same CDR3 also results from other DNA sequences found in this sample. The gene calls are TRBV27 and TRBJ2-7, with TRBD1 matching 9 bases. With 3 bases clipped from V and 1 base from J, the junction kept 4 bases outside the gene matches. The CDR3 loop spans 15 amino acids. Germline V CDR1 and CDR2: MNHEY, SMNVEV (reference sequence). The CDR3 sequence: CASSFLGTGSYEQYF. In DNA, the CDR3 is TGTGCCAGCAGTTTTCTAGGGACAGGGTCCTACGAGCAGTACTTC.

The chain joins TRBV7-9 to TRBJ2-5; D gene unclear. Looked up from germline, CDR1 is SEHNR and CDR2 is FQNEAQ (reference sequence). The CDR3 has 13 amino acids. V gave up 2 bases and J gave up 5 bases, with 9 bases separating them. The CDR3 DNA reads TGTGCCAGCAGCTTATTATCCGGGGAGACCCAGTACTTC. This codes for CASSLLSGETQYF.

V and J are TRBV2 and TRBJ2-1; D is tentatively TRBD1 or TRBD2 (5 bases each). The germline gives CDR1 SNHLY, CDR2 FYNNEI. The CDR3 is made up of 17 amino acids. Trimming took off 8 bases at V and 9 bases at J, with 29 bases between the two ends. CDR3 DNA: TGTGCCAGCTTCTCGATTCTAGCAATGCCCGGGGCGGTTGAGCAGTTCTTC. Amino acids: CASFSILAMPGAVEQFF.